The TCR beta chain described here comes from a study of beta chain features in type 1 diabetes. The whole isolated RNA underwent reverse transcription, so sequencing captured expressed TCRB transcripts. Some clones are missing from TCRdb's copy, which holds only in-frame ones; the method was immunoSEQ multiplex PCR. This repertoire shows roughly 450,000 clones, about an eighth found once; its top ten account for over 0.035%. The CDR3 is made up of 15 amino acids. With 3 bases removed from V and 2 bases from J, the gap between germline ends came to 8 bases. CDR1 and CDR2 (germline): LNHDA, SQIVND (reference sequence).

The rearrangement links TRBV19 to TRBJ2-6; a possible D gene is TRBD1 (5 bases). This clonotype was obtained from a woman between 18 and 29 years old in good health. The sequenced sample consisted of naive CD4+ T cells from blood. The CDR3 nucleotides are TGTGCCAGTAGTATTTTGGGGCCTGGGGCCAACGTCCTGACTTTC. Protein product: CASSILGPGANVLTF.